These T cell receptor beta chains were read from a single sample in a study of T cells in Graves' hyperthyroidism and ophthalmopathy. TCRdb re-called the multiplex PCR reads with MiXCR, one entry per CDR3 protein. Here the sample spans some 600,000 distinct CDR3 sequences, approximately 14% being singletons. Sequencing input: blood. Receptors were obtained from a woman aged 30 to 39 with Graves' hyperthyroidism that later progressed to Graves' ophthalmopathy. Both conserved end residues are part of each CDR3. The order of the fields is J gene, clone size, D gene, V gene, CDR3 DNA, CDR3 protein. The D gene is left open where the match is weak. Some rows have no size entry. The others give once, few or many, or a class for an expanded clone.

TRBJ2-1	.	.	TRBV10-2	TGCGCCAGCAGCCAGACACCTAGCAATGAGCAGTTCTTC	CASSQTPSNEQFF
TRBJ1-3	once	.	TRBV20-1	TGCAGTGCTAGGGAGGGGGGGGTAGGAAACACCATATATTTT	CSAREGGVGNTIYF
TRBJ2-1	many	TRBD2	TRBV20-1	TGCAGTGCTAGGGTTTCGCGCGGGAGGGCTTACAATGAGCAGTTCTTC	CSARVSRGRAYNEQFF
TRBJ2-1	many	TRBD1	TRBV28	TGTGCCACAAGTTCCGGTGGACAGGGCGACAATGAGCAGTTCTTC	CATSSGGQGDNEQFF
TRBJ1-6	many	.	TRBV12-3/TRBV12-4	TGTGCCAGCAGTTCCCAAAGTCTGGGTTCACCCCTCCACTTT	CASSSQSLGSPLHF
TRBJ2-1	many	.	TRBV12-3/TRBV12-4	TGTGCCAGCAGTATCAGGGGAAATGAGCAGTTCTTC	CASSIRGNEQFF
TRBJ1-5	few	TRBD1	TRBV4-2	TGTGCCAGCAGCCAAGAGGGGGGCCAGGGGGTTCCGCCCCAGCATTTT	CASSQEGGQGVPPQHF
TRBJ2-1	many	TRBD1	TRBV11-1	TGTGCCAGCAGCCAGGGGGTGAAACTGTTCGACTCCTACAATGAGCAGTTCTTC	CASSQGVKLFDSYNEQFF
TRBJ1-3	.	.	TRBV6-5	TGTGCCAGCAGTTACCTGAGAATCGGACTCTCCTCTGGAAACACCATATATTTT	CASSYLRIGLSSGNTIYF
TRBJ2-2	.	.	TRBV9	TGTGCCAGCATAGTCCTCACCGGGGAGCTGTTTTTT	CASIVLTGELFF
TRBJ2-3	few	.	TRBV7-3	TGTGCCAGCAGCACGCATAGCGGCTCTAGCACAGATACGCAGTATTTT	CASSTHSGSSTDTQYF
TRBJ1-3	.	.	TRBV6-2/TRBV6-3	TGTGCCAGCAGTCCCGGATCGGGTGGAAACACCATATATTTT	CASSPGSGGNTIYF
TRBJ2-7	many	.	TRBV28	TGTGCCAGCAGCCGTCCCGCCCTTTCTTCCGAGCAGTACTTC	CASSRPALSSEQYF
TRBJ1-4	many	.	TRBV6-2/TRBV6-3	TGTGCCACCCCGTCGGGAAAACCCTCTGCTAATGAAAAACTGTTTTTT	CATPSGKPSANEKLFF
TRBJ2-6	few	.	TRBV11-3	TGTGCCAGCAGCTTGAGAGGGAATTCTGGGGCCAACGTCCTGACTTTC	CASSLRGNSGANVLTF
TRBJ2-2	many	.	TRBV4-1	TGCGCCAGCAGCCAAGTGGGCAGCACCGGGGAGCTGTTTTTT	CASSQVGSTGELFF
TRBJ2-6	many	.	TRBV18	TGTGCCAGCTCACCAGGGGCTAACTCTGGGGCCAACGTCCTGACTTTC	CASSPGANSGANVLTF
TRBJ2-3	many	.	TRBV12-3/TRBV12-4	TGTGCCAGAACCAGGGCAGGACGAACAGATACGCAGTATTTT	CARTRAGRTDTQYF
TRBJ2-3	many	TRBD1	TRBV7-2	TGTGCCAGCAGTTGGGAGGGACAGGGGGCAGATACGCAGTATTTT	CASSWEGQGADTQYF
TRBJ2-7	few	TRBD1	TRBV20-1	TGCAGTGGAGACCCCCGGGACAGCGATTACGAGCAGTACTTC	CSGDPRDSDYEQYF
TRBJ2-1	many	TRBD2	TRBV5-1	TGCGCCAGCAGCTTGCAGGCGGGGGATTACAATGAGCAGTTCTTC	CASSLQAGDYNEQFF
TRBJ2-7	.	.	TRBV6-5	TGTGCCAGCAGTTACTCGGACCGCTCCTACGAGCAGTACTTC	CASSYSDRSYEQYF
TRBJ2-3	.	.	TRBV6-1	TGTGCCAGCAGTCCTTCGGGGCCTACGCAGTATTTT	CASSPSGPTQYF
TRBJ1-2	many	.	TRBV27	TGTGCCAGCAGTTTATCAACAGACGATGGCTACACCTTC	CASSLSTDDGYTF
TRBJ2-1	few	.	TRBV7-6	TGTGCCAGCAGCCGCGGTGGGACCGCTTCCTACAATGAGCAGTTCTTC	CASSRGGTASYNEQFF
TRBJ2-6	.	.	TRBV11-3	TGTGCCAGCAACCACGGGTTGGCCGGGGCCAACGTCCTGACTTTC	CASNHGLAGANVLTF
TRBJ1-2	many	TRBD1	TRBV7-2	TGTGCCAGCAGCTTAGCGGCAGATCTGGGACAGGGGTTTAAAGGTGGCTACACCTTC	CASSLAADLGQGFKGGYTF
TRBJ2-5	many	.	TRBV4-3	TGCGCCAGCAGCCAAGAGGCTGGGGGAGGAGAGACCCAGTACTTC	CASSQEAGGGETQYF
TRBJ1-6	many	.	TRBV20-1	TGCAGTGCTAGAGTGGAGGGGGAAGGAAATTCACCCCTCCACTTT	CSARVEGEGNSPLHF
TRBJ2-1	many	.	TRBV24-1	TGTGCCACCAGTGGTATAACCAATGAGCAGTTCTTC	CATSGITNEQFF
TRBJ2-7	many	.	TRBV12-3/TRBV12-4	TGTGCCAGCAGTCCGTGGTTTGGCAGTTCCTACGAGCAGTACTTC	CASSPWFGSSYEQYF
TRBJ2-7	few	.	TRBV20-1	TGCAGTGCTAGAGATGAACTAGTATACGAGCAGTACTTC	CSARDELVYEQYF
TRBJ2-6	many	TRBD2	TRBV19	TGTGCCAGTAGTCTCGGACTAGCGGGAAAATCTGGGGCCAACGTCCTGACTTTC	CASSLGLAGKSGANVLTF
TRBJ1-1	many	TRBD1	TRBV11-3	TGTGCCAGCAGCTTCGGGACAGGGGGTACCGGAACTGAAGCTTTCTTT	CASSFGTGGTGTEAFF
TRBJ2-1	.	.	TRBV7-2	TGTACCAGCAGCTTAGTAGGGGCGCTAAATGAGCAGTTCTTC	CTSSLVGALNEQFF
TRBJ2-7	.	TRBD1	TRBV2	TGTGCCAGCAGCGAGGACAGGACTTCCTACGAGCAGTACTTC	CASSEDRTSYEQYF
TRBJ2-1	many	.	TRBV20-1	TGCAGTGCTAGGGACAATGAGCAGTTCTTC	CSARDNEQFF
TRBJ1-5	many	.	TRBV19	TGTGCCACGACTGCAGGACAAACATACAATCAGCCCCAGCATTTT	CATTAGQTYNQPQHF
TRBJ1-2	many	TRBD1	TRBV28	TGTGCCAGCAGCCCATCGGACAGGGTGAGCGGCTACACCTTC	CASSPSDRVSGYTF
TRBJ2-7	.	.	TRBV19	TGTGCCAGTAGTCCGAGACAGGCTGGGACCTACGAGCAGTACTTC	CASSPRQAGTYEQYF
TRBJ2-3	many	TRBD1	TRBV18	TGTGCCAGCTCACCAAATTCAGGGGGTGGCACAGATACGCAGTATTTT	CASSPNSGGGTDTQYF
TRBJ2-1	many	TRBD1	TRBV15	TGTGCCACCAGCGACAGGCTAGGGGACAGAATATTTTACGGGGAGCAGTTCTTC	CATSDRLGDRIFYGEQFF
TRBJ2-3	few	.	TRBV4-1	TGCGCCAGCAGCCAGATCGGCGGGAGCACAGATACGCAGTATTTT	CASSQIGGSTDTQYF
TRBJ1-2	.	TRBD1	TRBV10-1	TGCGCCAGCAGGAGGGGGCCATACCTTCATGGCTACACCTTC	CASRRGPYLHGYTF
TRBJ1-1	many	TRBD1	TRBV28	TGTGCCAGCAGTTCCCCAGGGGGCACTGAAGCTTTCTTT	CASSSPGGTEAFF
TRBJ1-1	.	.	TRBV9	TGTGCCAGCAGCGTAGCTAATAAAGACACTGAAGCTTTCTTT	CASSVANKDTEAFF
TRBJ1-2	.	.	TRBV27	TGTGCCAGCAGTTTTCGGTGGGCTGCTAACTATGGCTACACCTTC	CASSFRWAANYGYTF
TRBJ2-2	many	.	TRBV27	TGTGCCAGCAGTTTCTCTAGCGGGGAGCTGTTTTTT	CASSFSSGELFF
TRBJ2-7	many	TRBD2	TRBV30	TGTGCCTGGAGTCTGACTAGCGGTACCTACGAGCAGTACTTC	CAWSLTSGTYEQYF
TRBJ1-1	few	.	TRBV20-1	TGCAGTCAACAAAGGGTGGGGAACACTGAAGCTTTCTTT	CSQQRVGNTEAFF
TRBJ2-1	many	.	TRBV3-1	TGTGCCAGCAGCCTAGCGGCCCACTACAATGAGCAGTTCTTC	CASSLAAHYNEQFF
TRBJ1-2	many	TRBD1	TRBV27	TGTGCCAGCAGTTTTGCACAGGGGGTTTCTGGCTACACCTTC	CASSFAQGVSGYTF
TRBJ2-1	.	TRBD1	TRBV6-2/TRBV6-3	TGTGCCAGCAGTTACTCGACCCGGACAGGGCACTACAATGAGCAGTTCTTC	CASSYSTRTGHYNEQFF
TRBJ2-3	many	TRBD2	TRBV28	TGTGCCAGCAGTTTCCTTGTACCGGGACTAGCGGGACCGAGCACAGATACGCAGTATTTT	CASSFLVPGLAGPSTDTQYF